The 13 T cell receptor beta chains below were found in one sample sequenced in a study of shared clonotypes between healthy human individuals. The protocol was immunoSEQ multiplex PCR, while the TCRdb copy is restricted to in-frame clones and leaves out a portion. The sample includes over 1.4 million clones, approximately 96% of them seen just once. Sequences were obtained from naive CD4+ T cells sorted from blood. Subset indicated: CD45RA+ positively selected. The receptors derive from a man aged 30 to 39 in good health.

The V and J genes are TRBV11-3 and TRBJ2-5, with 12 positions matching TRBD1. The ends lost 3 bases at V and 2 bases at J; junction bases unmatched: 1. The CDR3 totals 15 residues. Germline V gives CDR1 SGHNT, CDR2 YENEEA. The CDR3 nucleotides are TGTGCCAGCAGCTTGGGACAGGGGGCTCAAGAGACCCAGTACTTC. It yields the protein CASSLGQGAQETQYF. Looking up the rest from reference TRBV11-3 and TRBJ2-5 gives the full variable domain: EAGVVQSPRYKIIEKKQPVAFWCNPISGHNTLYWYLQNLGQGPELLIRYENEEAVDDSQLPKDRFSAERLKGVDSTLKIQPAELGDSAVYLCASSLGQGAQETQYFGPGTRLLVL.

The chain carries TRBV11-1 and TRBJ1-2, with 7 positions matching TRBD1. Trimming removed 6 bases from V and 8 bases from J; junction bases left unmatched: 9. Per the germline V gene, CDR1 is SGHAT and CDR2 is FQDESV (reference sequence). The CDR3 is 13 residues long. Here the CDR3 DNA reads TGTGCCAGCAGGTTCAGGGGGGAAGAAGGCTACACCTTC. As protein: CASRFRGEEGYTF.

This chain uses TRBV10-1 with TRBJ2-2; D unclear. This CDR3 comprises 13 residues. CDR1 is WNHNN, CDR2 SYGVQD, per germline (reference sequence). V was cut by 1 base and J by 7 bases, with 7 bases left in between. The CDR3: CASSELDYGELFF. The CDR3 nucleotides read TGCGCCAGCAGTGAGTTGGATTACGGGGAGCTGTTTTTT.

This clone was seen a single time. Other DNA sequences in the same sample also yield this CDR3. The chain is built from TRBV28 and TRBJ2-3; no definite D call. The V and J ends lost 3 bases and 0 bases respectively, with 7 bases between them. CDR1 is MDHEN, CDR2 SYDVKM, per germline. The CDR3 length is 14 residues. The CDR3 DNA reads TGTGCCAGCAGTTTCTCTACAAGCACAGATACGCAGTATTTT. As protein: CASSFSTSTDTQYF.

CDR3 in DNA: TGCGCCAGCAGCCAAGTAGGACAGGGGGTCCCCCTCCACTTT. This encodes CASSQVGQGVPLHF. This rearrangement joins TRBV4-3 to TRBJ1-6, with TRBD1 matching 10 bases. The trim removed 1 base at V and 13 bases at J, leaving 4 bases unmatched. CDR1 and CDR2 (germline): LGHNA, YSLEER. The CDR3 is 14 residues long.

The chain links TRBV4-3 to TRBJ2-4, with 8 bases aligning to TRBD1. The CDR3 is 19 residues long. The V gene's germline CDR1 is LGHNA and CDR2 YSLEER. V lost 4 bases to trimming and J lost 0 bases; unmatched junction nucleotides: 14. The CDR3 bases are TGCGCCAGCAGCCCAGGACAGGGTAGCGGATTCTTAGCCAAAAACATTCAGTACTTC. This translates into CASSPGQGSGFLAKNIQYF.

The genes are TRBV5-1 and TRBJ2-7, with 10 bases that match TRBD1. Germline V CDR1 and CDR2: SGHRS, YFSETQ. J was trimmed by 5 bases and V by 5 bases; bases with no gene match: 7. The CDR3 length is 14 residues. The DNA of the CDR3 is TGCGCCAGCAGTTTCGGGACAGGGGTCAACGAGCAGTACTTC. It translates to CASSFGTGVNEQYF.

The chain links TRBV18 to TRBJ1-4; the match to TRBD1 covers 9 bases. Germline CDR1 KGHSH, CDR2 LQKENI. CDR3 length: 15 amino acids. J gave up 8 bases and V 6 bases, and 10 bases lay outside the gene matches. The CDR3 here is CASSQTGGVGEKLFF. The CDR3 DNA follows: TGTGCCAGCTCGCAAACAGGGGGCGTTGGCGAAAAACTGTTTTTT.

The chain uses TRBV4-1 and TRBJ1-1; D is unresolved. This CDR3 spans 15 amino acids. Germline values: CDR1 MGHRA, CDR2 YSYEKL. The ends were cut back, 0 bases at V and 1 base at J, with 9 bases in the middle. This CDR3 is CASSQESSRNTEAFF. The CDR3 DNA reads TGCGCCAGCAGCCAAGAAAGCAGTCGGAACACTGAAGCTTTCTTT.

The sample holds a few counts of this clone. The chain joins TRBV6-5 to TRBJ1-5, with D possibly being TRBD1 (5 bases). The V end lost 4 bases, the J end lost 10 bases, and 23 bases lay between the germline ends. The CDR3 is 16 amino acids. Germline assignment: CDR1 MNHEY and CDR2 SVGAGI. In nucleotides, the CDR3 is TGTGCCAGCAGTTCGAGCTTCAAGCAGGATAGGGGTCCCCAGCATTTT. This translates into CASSSSFKQDRGPQHF.

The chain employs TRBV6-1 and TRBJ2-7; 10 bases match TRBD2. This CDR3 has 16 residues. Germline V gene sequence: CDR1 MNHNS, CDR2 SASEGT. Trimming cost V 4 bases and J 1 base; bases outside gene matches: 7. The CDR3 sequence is CASSAASSGRSYEQYF. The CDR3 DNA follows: TGTGCCAGCAGTGCTGCATCTAGCGGGAGATCCTACGAGCAGTACTTC.

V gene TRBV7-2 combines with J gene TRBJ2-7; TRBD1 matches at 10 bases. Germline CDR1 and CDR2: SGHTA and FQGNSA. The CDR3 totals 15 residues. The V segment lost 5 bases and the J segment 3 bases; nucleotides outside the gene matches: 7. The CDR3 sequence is CASSLSGTGVYEQYF. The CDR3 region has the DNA TGTGCCAGCAGCCTGTCTGGGACAGGGGTCTACGAGCAGTACTTC.

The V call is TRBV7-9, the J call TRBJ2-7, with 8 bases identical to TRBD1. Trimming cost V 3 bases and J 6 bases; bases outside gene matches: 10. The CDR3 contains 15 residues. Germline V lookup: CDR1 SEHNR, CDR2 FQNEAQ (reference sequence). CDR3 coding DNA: TGTGCCAGCAGCTTGGCGACAGGGGTTTATCTCGAGCAGTACTTC. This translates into CASSLATGVYLEQYF. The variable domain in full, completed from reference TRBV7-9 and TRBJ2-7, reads DTGVSQNPRHKITKRGQNVTFRCDPISEHNRLYWYRQTLGQGPEFLTYFQNEAQLEKSRLLSDRFSAERPKGSFSTLEIQRTEQGDSAMYLCASSLATGVYLEQYFGPGTRLTVT.